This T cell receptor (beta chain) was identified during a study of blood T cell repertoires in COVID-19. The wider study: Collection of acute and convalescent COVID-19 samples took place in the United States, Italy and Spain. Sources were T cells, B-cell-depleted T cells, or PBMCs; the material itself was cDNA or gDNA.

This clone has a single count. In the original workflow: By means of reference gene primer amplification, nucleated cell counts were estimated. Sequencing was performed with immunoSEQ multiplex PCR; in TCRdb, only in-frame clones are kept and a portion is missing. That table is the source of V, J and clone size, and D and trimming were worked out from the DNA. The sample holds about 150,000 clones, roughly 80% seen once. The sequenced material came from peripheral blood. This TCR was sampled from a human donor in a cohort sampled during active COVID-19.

In nucleotides, the CDR3 is TGTGCCAGCAGCTTAAGGGGCAGATACATGAAAGCCTACAATGAGCAGTTCTTC. Encoded protein: CASSLRGRYMKAYNEQFF. The rearrangement joins TRBV7-3 to TRBJ2-1; tentative D call: TRBD1 (5 bases). Germline V lookup: CDR1 SGHTA, CDR2 FQGTGA. CDR3 length equals 18 residues. V lost 1 base, J lost 2 bases, and 18 bases lay in between. The full variable domain, in which reference TRBV7-3 and TRBJ2-1 provide the parts outside the CDR3, is GAGVSQTPSNKVTEKGKYVELRCDPISGHTALYWYRQSLGQGPEFLIYFQGTGAADDSGLPNDRFFAVRPEGSVSTLKIQRTERGDSAVYLCASSLRGRYMKAYNEQFFGPGTRLTVL.